The 6 T cell receptor beta chains reported below all come from one sample, sequenced in a study of T-cell reconstitution after alpha-beta-depleted transplantation in children. Library preparation (for TCRbeta) was performed with unique molecular identifiers. TCRdb called the PCR reads again in MiXCR, with one record for every CDR3 protein. The table records approximately 190,000 distinct CDR3 sequences, 5% to 7.5% of them present only once. The sample was PBMCs, taken before TCRalphabeta/CD19-depleted stem cell transplant. Receptor source: a girl under three years old with combined immunodeficiency, due to receive a stem cell transplant.

This clonotype was counted many times. The chain links TRBV11-2 to TRBJ2-1, with 14 bases aligning to TRBD2. Trimming cost V 10 bases and J 8 bases; bases outside gene matches: 7. In germline, CDR1 is SGHAT, CDR2 FQNNGV. The CDR3 length is 14 residues. The CDR3 loop is CATPGTSGSDEQFF. CDR3 bases: TGTGCCACCCCCGGGACTAGCGGGAGTGATGAGCAGTTCTTC.

This clonotype was seen repeatedly, ten times or more. The chain couples TRBV12-3 or TRBV12-4 to TRBJ2-1; D may be TRBD2 (6 bases). Trimming cost V 1 base and J 7 bases, with 14 bases left between them. This CDR3 comprises 15 residues. This CDR3 reads CASSLGGDSRNEQFF. DNA of the CDR3: TGTGCCAGCAGTTTAGGAGGGGACTCAAGAAATGAGCAGTTCTTC.

This clonotype was detected many times. This rearrangement joins TRBV5-1 to TRBJ2-1, with D unresolved. CDR1 and CDR2 (germline): SGHRS, YFSETQ. Trimming stripped 0 bases from V and 0 bases from J, with 13 bases between. CDR3 length: 17 residues. CDR3 protein: CASSLVHRSRSYNEQFF. The CDR3 DNA follows: TGCGCCAGCAGCTTGGTGCATCGGTCTCGCTCCTACAATGAGCAGTTCTTC.

This clonotype occurred many times. J is TRBJ1-1 and V is TRBV7-9; D remains ambiguous. CDR3 length: 10 residues. Per the germline V gene, CDR1 is SEHNR and CDR2 is FQNEAQ (reference sequence). V lost 3 bases and J lost 10, with 6 bases in between. The CDR3 is CASSLVRAFF. The CDR3 coding sequence is TGTGCCAGCAGCTTGGTTCGAGCTTTCTTT.

This clonotype was observed many times. The chain combines TRBV5-5 with TRBJ2-1; 7 nucleotides match TRBD1. CDR1 SGHKS and CDR2 YYEKEE come from the germline V gene (reference sequence). Trimming at V came to 0 bases and at J to 5 bases, leaving 8 bases not matched to a gene. This CDR3 region has 16 residues. The CDR3 sequence: CASSLVPRGFHNEQFF. CDR3 coding DNA: TGTGCCAGCAGCTTGGTTCCCAGGGGGTTCCACAATGAGCAGTTCTTC.

This clonotype was seen more than once but under ten times. V gene TRBV7-2 combines with J gene TRBJ1-4; D unclear. The germline gives CDR1 SGHTA, CDR2 FQGNSA. This CDR3 is built from 15 residues. The V end lost 3 bases, the J end lost 2 bases, and 10 bases lay between the germline ends. In DNA form, the CDR3 reads TGTGCCAGCAGCTTCACGGGGAGTACTAATGAAAAACTGTTTTTT. It translates to CASSFTGSTNEKLFF.